The rows below give T cell receptor beta chains drawn from one sample of a study of T cells after yellow fever vaccination. TCRdb processed the 5' RACE reads anew with MiXCR; each CDR3 protein has one entry. The repertoire holds fewer than 400,000 distinct CDR3 sequences, with over 5% as singletons. The sample was PBMCs, taken 5 days after the yellow fever booster vaccination. The receptors shown here come from a man aged 25 to 45 who received the YFV17D yellow fever vaccine. Each CDR3 is given with its conserved first and last residue. A D gene is named only where the DNA matches it firmly. The size field is filled for only some rows; it gives once, few, many or a size class.

TRBV12-3/TRBV12-4	few	TRBJ1-5	.	CASSPQGGQPQHF	TGTGCCAGCAGTCCCCAGGGCGGTCAGCCCCAGCATTTT
TRBV19	many	TRBJ2-7	.	CASSRGQGITYEQYF	TGTGCCAGTAGTCGGGGGCAGGGCATCACCTACGAGCAGTACTTC
TRBV30	.	TRBJ2-3	.	CASGVGWVADTQYF	TGTGCCTCTGGAGTTGGGTGGGTTGCAGATACGCAGTATTTT
TRBV11-3	few	TRBJ2-1	TRBD1	CASSHRDSYNEQFF	TGTGCCAGCAGCCACCGGGACAGTTACAATGAGCAGTTCTTC
TRBV7-8	few	TRBJ2-3	.	CASSLGVGLLTDTQYF	TGTGCCAGCAGCTTAGGAGTCGGCCTACTCACAGATACGCAGTATTTT
TRBV20-1	few	TRBJ2-1	TRBD2	CSARDGRWSNEQFF	TGCAGTGCTAGAGACGGGAGGTGGAGCAATGAGCAGTTCTTC
TRBV10-3	many	TRBJ2-1	TRBD1	CANRQGTYNEQFF	TGTGCCAACCGACAGGGGACCTACAATGAGCAGTTCTTC
TRBV2	.	TRBJ2-1	.	CASDRDARANEQFF	TGTGCCAGCGACCGGGACGCCAGGGCCAATGAGCAGTTCTTC
TRBV29-1	few	TRBJ2-1	TRBD2	CSVWGLAGGGNEQFF	TGCAGCGTTTGGGGACTAGCGGGAGGAGGGAATGAGCAGTTCTTC
TRBV20-1	.	TRBJ1-2	TRBD1	CSAEGTGGSLDYGYTF	TGCAGTGCGGAAGGGACAGGGGGATCGCTAGACTATGGCTACACCTTC
TRBV7-2	many	TRBJ1-5	.	CASSLWGGSEPQHF	TGTGCCAGCAGCTTATGGGGGGGATCGGAGCCCCAGCATTTT
TRBV12-3/TRBV12-4	.	TRBJ2-1	.	CASSTTSSNEQFF	TGTGCCAGCAGCACCACTAGTTCCAATGAGCAGTTCTTC
TRBV29-1	.	TRBJ2-7	.	CSARGAGATYELYF	TGCAGCGCCAGGGGGGCAGGGGCGACCTACGAGCTGTACTTC
TRBV5-1	.	TRBJ2-3	.	CASSLKDYSSTDTQYF	TGCGCCAGCAGCTTGAAGGACTACTCTAGCACAGATACGCAGTATTTT
TRBV19	.	TRBJ2-1	TRBD1	CASREDRAYNEQFF	TGTGCCAGTAGGGAGGACAGGGCCTACAATGAGCAGTTCTTC
TRBV18	.	TRBJ2-4	TRBD2	CASSPLRTSNSFGASVIQYF	TGTGCCAGCTCACCGCTTAGGACTAGCAACTCTTTCGGGGCTTCCGTCATTCAGTACTTC
TRBV19	few	TRBJ1-1	TRBD1	CASSIGTGSEAFF	TGTGCCAGTAGTATAGGGACAGGGTCTGAAGCTTTCTTT
TRBV29-1	.	TRBJ2-3	.	CSALGRGLTDTQYF	TGCAGCGCTCTTGGACGGGGCCTCACAGATACGCAGTATTTT
TRBV4-3	many	TRBJ1-6	.	CASSQGGKLDRNSPLHF	TGCGCCAGCAGCCAAGGGGGGAAATTGGACAGAAATTCACCCCTCCACTTT
TRBV7-2	many	TRBJ2-2	TRBD1	CASSRPGTGSTGELFF	TGTGCCAGCAGTCGTCCCGGGACAGGTTCGACCGGGGAGCTGTTTTTT
TRBV7-2	many	TRBJ2-2	.	CASITSDSAAGELFF	TGTGCCAGCATCACATCAGACAGTGCTGCCGGGGAGCTGTTTTTT
TRBV7-8	many	TRBJ2-5	.	CASSLQTGLPGETQYF	TGTGCCAGCAGCTTACAGACGGGACTCCCGGGCGAGACCCAGTACTTC
TRBV20-1	many	TRBJ2-7	.	CSASSSATYEQYF	TGCAGTGCTAGTAGTAGCGCAACCTACGAGCAGTACTTC
TRBV27	many	TRBJ2-7	TRBD2	CASSPGTTSYEQYF	TGTGCCAGCAGCCCCGGGACTACCTCCTACGAGCAGTACTTC
TRBV5-1	many	TRBJ2-7	TRBD1	CASSWGQGYEQYF	TGCGCCAGCAGCTGGGGACAGGGCTACGAGCAGTACTTC
TRBV5-1	many	TRBJ2-7	TRBD1	CASSLTGVYEQYF	TGCGCCAGCAGCCTGACAGGGGTCTACGAGCAGTACTTC
TRBV28	many	TRBJ2-7	TRBD1	CASNLDRVGYEQYF	TGTGCCAGCAACCTGGACAGGGTTGGCTACGAGCAGTACTTC
TRBV9	few	TRBJ2-7	TRBD2	CASSRAASGRIYEQYF	TGTGCCAGCAGCCGGGCGGCTAGCGGGAGGATTTACGAGCAGTACTTC
TRBV12-3/TRBV12-4	many	TRBJ2-2	.	CASSFSSGELFF	TGTGCCAGCAGTTTTTCATCCGGGGAGCTGTTTTTT
TRBV24-1	many	TRBJ2-5	TRBD2	CATSADPRTSGQETQYF	TGTGCCACCAGTGCGGACCCGAGGACTAGCGGCCAAGAGACCCAGTACTTC
TRBV12-3/TRBV12-4	.	TRBJ2-1	.	CATSPETWTSMGTGQFF	TGTGCCACCAGCCCGGAAACGTGGACTAGCATGGGGACAGGGCAGTTCTTC
TRBV20-1	few	TRBJ2-7	TRBD1	CSARAPTGVDEQYF	TGCAGTGCTAGAGCGCCGACAGGGGTAGACGAGCAGTACTTC
TRBV6-1	many	TRBJ2-3	.	CASSDWGYTDTQYF	TGTGCCAGCAGTGATTGGGGTTACACAGATACGCAGTATTTT
TRBV20-1	few	TRBJ2-3	TRBD2	CSATRLSSGSIGTDTQYF	TGCAGTGCCACCCGCCTCAGTAGCGGGAGTATTGGCACAGATACGCAGTATTTT
TRBV20-1	.	TRBJ2-3	.	CSAGTFADTQYF	TGCAGTGCTGGGACTTTCGCAGATACGCAGTATTTT
TRBV9	few	TRBJ2-7	TRBD2	CASSPQGSGSKYEQYF	TGTGCCAGCAGCCCCCAGGGGAGCGGGAGTAAGTACGAGCAGTACTTC
TRBV10-3	few	TRBJ1-5	TRBD1	CAISGGQQLEPQHF	TGTGCCATCAGTGGGGGACAGCAACTGGAGCCCCAGCATTTT
TRBV19	.	TRBJ2-1	.	CASGWTDYNEQFF	TGTGCCAGTGGGTGGACAGACTACAATGAGCAGTTCTTC
TRBV20-1	many	TRBJ2-1	.	CSATPDNEQFF	TGCAGTGCTACCCCAGACAATGAGCAGTTCTTC
TRBV7-2	few	TRBJ2-7	.	CASSLPSTDEQYF	TGTGCCAGCAGCTTACCTTCGACGGACGAGCAGTACTTC
TRBV6-1	many	TRBJ2-5	TRBD2	CASSRLAGGETQYF	TGTGCCAGCAGTCGACTGGCGGGAGGAGAGACCCAGTACTTC
TRBV7-6	.	TRBJ2-1	.	CASSPRGRAPQRSYNEQFF	TGTGCCAGCAGCCCAAGAGGCAGGGCCCCACAAAGGTCCTACAATGAGCAGTTCTTC
TRBV20-1	.	TRBJ2-7	TRBD1	CSARIRDRVSDEQYF	TGCAGTGCTAGAATCCGGGACAGGGTATCGGACGAGCAGTACTTC
TRBV27	.	TRBJ2-1	TRBD1	CAGTLRDRDNEQFF	TGTGCCGGAACACTCCGGGACAGAGACAATGAGCAGTTCTTC
TRBV20-1	.	TRBJ2-7	.	CSAKSGMLLEFYEQYF	TGCAGTGCTAAGTCAGGGATGCTTCTCGAGTTCTACGAGCAGTACTTC
TRBV20-1	few	TRBJ2-5	.	CSARRDETQYF	TGCAGTGCTAGACGTGATGAGACCCAGTACTTC
TRBV3-1	few	TRBJ2-6	.	CASSRTSSGANVLTF	TGTGCCAGCAGCCGGACCAGCTCTGGGGCCAACGTCCTGACTTTC
TRBV18	.	TRBJ1-5	.	CASSPLPGPYSNQPQHF	TGTGCCAGCTCACCACTCCCCGGCCCCTATAGCAATCAGCCCCAGCATTTT
TRBV9	many	TRBJ2-5	.	CASSVDPGTQETQYF	TGTGCCAGCAGCGTAGACCCGGGGACCCAAGAGACCCAGTACTTC
TRBV20-1	once	TRBJ2-3	.	CCASSGSTSTDTQYF	TGCTGTGCAAGTAGCGGTTCTACTAGCACAGATACGCAGTATTTT
TRBV2	.	TRBJ2-2	.	CASNRATGEQFF	TGTGCCAGCAACCGCGCCACCGGGGAGCAGTTTTTT
TRBV27	few	TRBJ2-1	TRBD2	CASSFGRGKSNEQFF	TGTGCCAGCAGCTTCGGGAGGGGGAAATCCAATGAGCAGTTCTTC
TRBV6-4	.	TRBJ2-7	.	CATYEQYF	TGTGCGACCTACGAGCAGTACTTC
TRBV5-1	.	TRBJ2-2	.	CASKTQGNTGELFF	TGCGCCAGCAAGACGCAGGGGAACACCGGGGAGCTGTTTTTT
TRBV10-3	.	TRBJ2-6	.	CAINPDTPGANVLTF	TGTGCCATCAATCCGGACACCCCTGGGGCCAACGTCCTGACTTTC